This is a list of T cell receptor beta chains from one sample in a study of blood T cell repertoires in COVID-19. Profiling relied on immunoSEQ multiplex PCR, and the TCRdb table lists in-frame clones only, not all of them. The table has 60,000 to 70,000 clones, about 82% seen once. The sample was peripheral blood. These TCRs come from a man in his fifties with acute or convalescent COVID-19. The CDR3 runs from the conserved cysteine through the conserved F or W. Each record gives: clone size, J gene, V gene, D gene, CDR3 protein, CDR3 DNA. The D gene is left open where the match is weak. Expanded clones are given a class, and other clones once, few, many or no size at all.

abundance: NA
j_gene: TRBJ2-1
v_gene: TRBV19
d_gene: NA
CDR3aa: CASSIATTGNNEQFF
CDR3nt: TGTGCCAGTAGTATAGCAACAACAGGAAACAATGAGCAGTTCTTC

abundance: NA
j_gene: TRBJ1-4
v_gene: TRBV19
d_gene: NA
CDR3aa: CASSISLSNEKLFF
CDR3nt: TGTGCCAGTAGTATTTCGCTTAGTAATGAAAAACTGTTTTTT

abundance: NA
j_gene: TRBJ1-2
v_gene: TRBV24-1
d_gene: TRBD1
CDR3aa: CATSEWDSPLGYGYTF
CDR3nt: TGTGCCACCAGTGAATGGGACAGTCCGCTCGGCTATGGCTACACCTTC

abundance: NA
j_gene: TRBJ2-7
v_gene: TRBV6-5
d_gene: TRBD2
CDR3aa: CASSYSTSGANYEQYF
CDR3nt: TGTGCCAGCAGTTACTCGACTAGCGGGGCGAACTACGAGCAGTACTTC

abundance: NA
j_gene: TRBJ1-5
v_gene: TRBV2
d_gene: TRBD1
CDR3aa: CASTWDRGRGQPQHF
CDR3nt: TGTGCCAGCACCTGGGACAGGGGGCGCGGACAGCCCCAGCATTTT

abundance: NA
j_gene: TRBJ2-5
v_gene: TRBV7-9
d_gene: NA
CDR3aa: CASSQGRGQETQYF
CDR3nt: TGTGCCAGCAGCCAGGGTAGGGGCCAAGAGACCCAGTACTTC

abundance: NA
j_gene: TRBJ2-5
v_gene: TRBV5-1
d_gene: TRBD2
CDR3aa: CASSLNGLAKETQYF
CDR3nt: TGCGCCAGCAGCTTGAATGGACTAGCGAAAGAGACCCAGTACTTC

abundance: NA
j_gene: TRBJ1-2
v_gene: TRBV3-1/TRBV3-2
d_gene: NA
CDR3aa: CASSQESGYGYTF
CDR3nt: TGTGCCAGCAGCCAAGAGTCGGGATACGGCTACACCTTC

abundance: NA
j_gene: TRBJ1-5
v_gene: TRBV6-5
d_gene: TRBD1
CDR3aa: CASSPDRGAGQPQHF
CDR3nt: TGTGCCAGCAGCCCGGACAGGGGCGCGGGTCAGCCCCAGCATTTT

abundance: NA
j_gene: TRBJ1-4
v_gene: TRBV30
d_gene: NA
CDR3aa: CAWSSRGLTQLFF
CDR3nt: TGTGCCTGGAGTAGTCGGGGACTAACGCAACTGTTTTTT

abundance: once
j_gene: TRBJ2-1
v_gene: TRBV18
d_gene: TRBD1
CDR3aa: CASSPPGTGESEQFF
CDR3nt: TGTGCCAGCTCACCACCCGGGACAGGGGAAAGTGAGCAGTTCTTC

abundance: NA
j_gene: TRBJ2-5
v_gene: TRBV7-8
d_gene: NA
CDR3aa: CASSSVETQYF
CDR3nt: TGTGCCAGCAGCTCGGTGGAGACCCAGTACTTC

abundance: few
j_gene: TRBJ1-5
v_gene: TRBV2
d_gene: NA
CDR3aa: CASSEVTGRQPQHF
CDR3nt: TGTGCCAGCAGTGAAGTGACAGGACGGCAGCCCCAGCATTTT

abundance: NA
j_gene: TRBJ1-2
v_gene: TRBV7-2
d_gene: TRBD1
CDR3aa: CASSLGTGGYGYTF
CDR3nt: TGTGCCAGCAGCTTAGGGACAGGGGGTTATGGCTACACCTTC

abundance: few
j_gene: TRBJ1-2
v_gene: TRBV2
d_gene: TRBD1
CDR3aa: CASRSTQGALGYTF
CDR3nt: TGTGCCAGCAGATCCACACAGGGGGCGCTTGGCTACACCTTC

abundance: NA
j_gene: TRBJ2-5
v_gene: TRBV2
d_gene: TRBD1
CDR3aa: CASRAGAGGETQYF
CDR3nt: TGTGCCAGCAGAGCCGGGGCAGGGGGAGAGACCCAGTACTTC

abundance: NA
j_gene: TRBJ2-3
v_gene: TRBV5-1
d_gene: NA
CDR3aa: CASSLARVKTDTQYF
CDR3nt: TGCGCCAGCAGCTTGGCCAGGGTAAAAACAGATACGCAGTATTTT

abundance: few
j_gene: TRBJ2-7
v_gene: TRBV5-8
d_gene: NA
CDR3aa: CASSLEQGSYEQYF
CDR3nt: TGTGCCAGCAGCTTGGAACAGGGATCCTACGAGCAGTACTTC

abundance: once
j_gene: TRBJ1-2
v_gene: TRBV6-6
d_gene: NA
CDR3aa: CASSYWGDAYGYTF
CDR3nt: TGTGCCAGCAGTTACTGGGGAGACGCCTATGGCTACACCTTC

abundance: NA
j_gene: TRBJ2-3
v_gene: TRBV6-4
d_gene: TRBD2
CDR3aa: CASSDSGDTDTQYF
CDR3nt: TGTGCCAGCAGTGACAGCGGGGACACAGATACGCAGTATTTT

abundance: NA
j_gene: TRBJ2-7
v_gene: TRBV10-3
d_gene: TRBD1
CDR3aa: CAISERTGSNEQYF
CDR3nt: TGTGCCATCAGTGAACGGACAGGGTCGAACGAGCAGTACTTC

abundance: NA
j_gene: TRBJ1-3
v_gene: TRBV5-1
d_gene: TRBD1
CDR3aa: CASSDAGGAYGNTIYF
CDR3nt: TGCGCCAGCAGCGATGCAGGGGGCGCCTACGGAAACACCATATATTTT

abundance: NA
j_gene: TRBJ2-1
v_gene: TRBV11-3
d_gene: NA
CDR3aa: CASSLGGQYNEQFF
CDR3nt: TGTGCCAGCAGCTTGGGGGGACAGTACAATGAGCAGTTCTTC

abundance: NA
j_gene: TRBJ1-1
v_gene: TRBV2
d_gene: NA
CDR3aa: CASMYKTNTEAFF
CDR3nt: TGTGCCAGCATGTATAAGACAAACACTGAAGCTTTCTTT

abundance: NA
j_gene: TRBJ2-7
v_gene: TRBV6-5
d_gene: NA
CDR3aa: CASGGYEQYF
CDR3nt: TGTGCCAGCGGCGGCTACGAGCAGTACTTC

abundance: few
j_gene: TRBJ1-6
v_gene: TRBV14
d_gene: NA
CDR3aa: CASSQELRNSPLHF
CDR3nt: TGTGCCAGCAGCCAAGAGTTGCGTAATTCACCCCTCCACTTT

abundance: NA
j_gene: TRBJ1-2
v_gene: TRBV5-1
d_gene: NA
CDR3aa: CASGTEIYGYTF
CDR3nt: TGCGCCAGCGGAACAGAGATCTATGGCTACACCTTC

abundance: NA
j_gene: TRBJ1-2
v_gene: TRBV10-2
d_gene: TRBD1
CDR3aa: CASDMTGRTGYTF
CDR3nt: TGCGCCAGCGACATGACAGGGAGGACAGGCTACACCTTC

abundance: NA
j_gene: TRBJ2-2
v_gene: TRBV6-6
d_gene: NA
CDR3aa: CASVTGLNTGELFF
CDR3nt: TGTGCCAGCGTTACGGGTTTGAACACCGGGGAGCTGTTTTTT

abundance: NA
j_gene: TRBJ1-1
v_gene: TRBV7-2
d_gene: NA
CDR3aa: CASSRGFSNTEAFF
CDR3nt: TGTGCCAGCAGCAGGGGCTTCTCGAACACTGAAGCTTTCTTT

abundance: NA
j_gene: TRBJ2-5
v_gene: TRBV28
d_gene: NA
CDR3aa: CASSSRHRQETQYF
CDR3nt: TGTGCCAGCAGCTCTCGACACCGGCAAGAGACCCAGTACTTC

abundance: NA
j_gene: TRBJ2-5
v_gene: TRBV24-1
d_gene: NA
CDR3aa: CATSDTRKGEWSKETQYF
CDR3nt: TGTGCCACCAGTGATACCCGGAAAGGGGAATGGAGCAAAGAGACCCAGTACTTC

abundance: NA
j_gene: TRBJ2-1
v_gene: TRBV11-2
d_gene: NA
CDR3aa: CASSPNRDVLNEQFF
CDR3nt: TGTGCCAGCAGCCCCAACAGGGATGTTTTGAATGAGCAGTTCTTC

abundance: NA
j_gene: TRBJ2-3
v_gene: TRBV10-2
d_gene: TRBD2
CDR3aa: CASSDAAGEDTQYF
CDR3nt: TGCGCCAGCAGTGATGCGGCGGGGGAGGATACGCAGTATTTT

abundance: NA
j_gene: TRBJ1-3
v_gene: TRBV5-3
d_gene: NA
CDR3aa: CARSEGGHRGNTIYF
CDR3nt: TGTGCCAGAAGCGAGGGTGGGCATAGAGGAAACACCATATATTTT

abundance: once
j_gene: TRBJ1-1
v_gene: TRBV4-1
d_gene: TRBD1
CDR3aa: CASSHPGQRLNTEAFF
CDR3nt: TGCGCCAGCAGCCACCCGGGACAGCGACTGAACACTGAAGCTTTCTTT

abundance: NA
j_gene: TRBJ2-5
v_gene: TRBV5-1
d_gene: TRBD2
CDR3aa: CVSSLASGGPGTQYF
CDR3nt: TGCGTCAGCAGCTTGGCTAGCGGGGGGCCGGGGACCCAGTACTTC

abundance: NA
j_gene: TRBJ2-1
v_gene: TRBV29-1
d_gene: TRBD1
CDR3aa: CSVSTGGNFYEQFF
CDR3nt: TGCAGCGTTTCGACAGGGGGTAACTTCTATGAGCAGTTCTTC

abundance: NA
j_gene: TRBJ1-5
v_gene: TRBV18
d_gene: NA
CDR3aa: CASSQEPYSNQPQHF
CDR3nt: TGTGCCAGCTCACAAGAGCCCTATAGCAATCAGCCCCAGCATTTT

abundance: once
j_gene: TRBJ1-1
v_gene: TRBV6-5
d_gene: NA
CDR3aa: CASSSTGNTEAFF
CDR3nt: TGTGCCAGCAGTTCGACGGGGAACACTGAAGCTTTCTTT

abundance: NA
j_gene: TRBJ2-2
v_gene: TRBV11-3
d_gene: TRBD2
CDR3aa: CASSLGTAGGNTGELFF
CDR3nt: TGTGCCAGCAGCTTAGGTACAGCGGGGGGAAACACCGGGGAGCTGTTTTTT

abundance: NA
j_gene: TRBJ1-2
v_gene: TRBV27
d_gene: NA
CDR3aa: CASSSGLGQDFYGYTF
CDR3nt: TGTGCCAGCAGTTCCGGCCTCGGCCAAGACTTCTATGGCTACACCTTC

abundance: NA
j_gene: TRBJ2-1
v_gene: TRBV11-2
d_gene: NA
CDR3aa: CASSGGLSYNEQFF
CDR3nt: TGTGCCAGCAGCGGGGGCCTTTCCTACAATGAGCAGTTCTTC

abundance: NA
j_gene: TRBJ2-7
v_gene: TRBV7-6
d_gene: TRBD1
CDR3aa: CASSKGQGSYEQYF
CDR3nt: TGTGCCAGCAGCAAAGGACAGGGTTCCTACGAGCAGTACTTC

abundance: NA
j_gene: TRBJ1-2
v_gene: TRBV24-1
d_gene: TRBD1
CDR3aa: CATSDRTGIRYTF
CDR3nt: TGTGCCACCAGTGATCGGACAGGGATCCGCTACACCTTC

abundance: few
j_gene: TRBJ2-7
v_gene: TRBV27
d_gene: TRBD1
CDR3aa: CASSETGEDEQYF
CDR3nt: TGTGCCAGCAGCGAGACAGGGGAAGACGAGCAGTACTTC

abundance: NA
j_gene: TRBJ1-2
v_gene: TRBV6-5
d_gene: TRBD1
CDR3aa: CASSRTGDGYTF
CDR3nt: TGTGCCAGCAGCAGGACAGGGGATGGCTACACCTTC

abundance: NA
j_gene: TRBJ2-7
v_gene: TRBV3-1/TRBV3-2
d_gene: NA
CDR3aa: CASSQDPSRAYEQYF
CDR3nt: TGTGCCAGCAGCCAAGATCCCAGCAGGGCCTACGAGCAGTACTTC

abundance: few
j_gene: TRBJ1-6
v_gene: TRBV7-8
d_gene: TRBD1
CDR3aa: CASRKTGEYNSPLHF
CDR3nt: TGTGCCAGCAGAAAGACAGGGGAGTATAATTCACCCCTCCACTTT